The 8 T cell receptor beta chains given below trace back to one sample, sequenced in a study of beta chain features in type 1 diabetes. Sequencing targeted expressed TCRB transcripts, as all isolated RNA had been reverse transcribed. Using immunoSEQ multiplex PCR, the repertoire was profiled, and TCRdb retains in-frame clones only, with some absent. This table holds hundreds of thousands of clones, over 11% found once. Overall study results and limits: In all four CD4+ subsets, TCRB CDR3 length was significantly, moderately reduced in type 1 diabetes.

For these TCRs, the target antigens are not known. The sequencing sample was made of naive CD4+ T cells from blood. Receptor source: a man aged 18 to 35 with type 1 diabetes.

The chain couples TRBV30 to TRBJ2-1; 9 bases align to TRBD2. Germline CDR1 is GTSNPN and CDR2 is SVGIG (reference sequence). The junction had 4 bases not matched to a gene; V was cut back by 3 bases and J by 4 bases. The CDR3 runs to 14 residues. CDR3 DNA sequence: TGTGCCTGGAGGGTAGCGGGAGCTTACAATGAGCAGTTCTTC. It is translated as CAWRVAGAYNEQFF.

The chain couples TRBV5-4 to TRBJ2-1; TRBD1 aligns across 8 bases. The V gene's germline CDR1 is SGHNT and CDR2 YYREEE (reference sequence). V gave up 4 bases and J gave up 0 bases; unmatched junction bases: 12. The CDR3 is 18 residues long. CDR3 in amino acids: CASSRTGQGLSSYNEQFF. The CDR3 bases are TGTGCCAGCAGCCGCACCGGACAGGGCCTTAGCTCCTACAATGAGCAGTTCTTC.

Points on this clone: The sample holds other DNA sequences that translate to the same CDR3. This chain links TRBV6-5 with TRBJ2-5; perhaps TRBD2 as D (6 bases). Germline-derived CDR1 and CDR2 are MNHEY and SVGAGI. The ends were cut back, 6 bases at V and 1 base at J, with 12 bases in the middle. The CDR3 is 14 amino acids. The CDR3 DNA reads as TGTGCCAGCAGCTTCACTAGCTCCCAAGAGACCCAGTACTTC. Protein: CASSFTSSQETQYF.

This clone has only a few counts. The rearrangement uses TRBV4-1 and TRBJ1-6; no firm D call. CDR3 length equals 14 residues. V lost 4 bases to trimming and J lost 5 bases, with 9 bases between them. The germline V gene encodes CDR1 MGHRA and CDR2 YSYEKL. DNA for the CDR3: TGCGCCAGCAGCCCCGCAGACAATAATTCACCCCTCCACTTT. Encoded protein: CASSPADNNSPLHF.

This clone was picked up a small number of times. This chain links TRBV7-9 with TRBJ1-1; a possible D gene is TRBD1 (5 bases). The CDR3 contains 15 residues. Trimming removed 3 bases from V and 0 bases from J, with 11 bases in between. The germline V gene has CDR1 SEHNR and CDR2 FQNEAQ (reference sequence). Written as DNA, the CDR3 is TGTGCCAGCAGCTTCTCCGGGACGGTGAACACTGAAGCTTTCTTT. This codes for CASSFSGTVNTEAFF. Combining the CDR3 with reference TRBV7-9 and TRBJ1-1 gives the whole variable domain DTGVSQNPRHKITKRGQNVTFRCDPISEHNRLYWYRQTLGQGPEFLTYFQNEAQLEKSRLLSDRFSAERPKGSFSTLEIQRTEQGDSAMYLCASSFSGTVNTEAFFGQGTRLTVV.

This chain links TRBV7-9 with TRBJ1-2; unclear D gene. The CDR3 covers 15 residues. In germline, CDR1 is SEHNR, CDR2 FQNEAQ (reference sequence). Between the trimmed V and J ends, which lost 2 bases and 1 base, there was a span of 11 bases. The CDR3 nucleotides read TGTGCCAGCAGCTTACGTCAGCATTTTAACTATGGCTACACCTTC. Its translation is CASSLRQHFNYGYTF.

The chain joins TRBV10-3 to TRBJ2-7; tentatively, D is TRBD1 (6 bases). The CDR3 runs to 12 residues. Germline V CDR1 and CDR2: ENHRY, SYGVKD. Trimming cost V 5 bases and J 3 bases, with 8 bases left between them. The DNA for the CDR3 is TGTGCCATCAGTCGGGACATCTACGAGCAGTACTTC. This gives the protein CAISRDIYEQYF.

The V and J genes are TRBV29-1 and TRBJ2-1; 8 nucleotides match TRBD1. Germline CDR1 SQVTM, CDR2 ANQGSEA. Losses at the gene ends were 8 bases for V and 6 bases for J; bases not matched to a gene: 12. The CDR3 is made up of 14 amino acids. The CDR3 region has the DNA TGCAGCACCTCAGGGGGCCCCCCTCCCAATGAGCAGTTCTTC. Protein: CSTSGGPPPNEQFF.